Presented here are 20 T cell receptor beta chains from one specimen sequenced in a study of blood T cell repertoires in COVID-19 (dated by TCRdb to the early 2020s). The library was produced with the immunoSEQ multiplex PCR assay. Here the immuneACCESS table is served through TCRdb, limited to in-frame sequences with V and J called. Missing clones are a known gap in these copies; in checked studies unresolved V genes cover under half, and the rest lacks a known reason. In all, the sample holds about 290,000 clones, and about nine tenths of those were seen once. 11% of the sample is held by the ten biggest clonotypes. Sequencing was done on a sample of peripheral blood. These receptors originate from a woman under 40 with COVID-19, enrolled during active disease.

The CDR3 loop is CASTIGQGAGYTF. The CDR3 DNA reads TGTGCCAGCACCATCGGACAGGGGGCGGGCTACACCTTC. The chain has TRBV12-3 or TRBV12-4 and TRBJ1-2; TRBD1 matches at 11 bases. This CDR3 comprises 13 residues. V lost 7 bases, J lost 8 bases, and 6 bases stayed unmatched.

In nucleotides, the CDR3 is TGTGCCACCAAGGGTTGCGGGACAGGGGGCGAAGGACAAGAGACCCAGTACTTC. This encodes CATKGCGTGGEGQETQYF. The chain carries TRBV24-1 and TRBJ2-5; 12 bases align to TRBD1. After removal of 8 bases from V and 2 bases from J, the junction contained 14 bases not matched to a gene. The CDR3 is made up of 18 amino acids. The germline CDR1 and CDR2 sequences are KGHDR and SFDVKD.

The CDR3 is CASSLNVRTYEQYF. The CDR3 DNA reads TGTGCCAGCAGCTTAAATGTCAGGACCTACGAGCAGTACTTC. The chain is built from TRBV11-2 and TRBJ2-7; D is unclear. Trimming shortened V by 2 bases and J by 2 bases, and 10 bases separated the two germline ends. Per germline, CDR1 SGHAT and CDR2 FQNNGV. The CDR3 extends over 14 amino acids.

This chain connects TRBV7-8 to TRBJ2-3; possibly TRBD2 for D (5 bases). The CDR3 runs 16 residues. Trimming took off 5 bases at V and 3 bases at J, with 18 bases between the two ends. The germline gives CDR1 SGHVS, CDR2 FQNEAQ. In nucleotides, the CDR3 is TGTGCCAGCAGCCTGAGGGAGACCCTGGGGACAGATACGCAGTATTTT. Encoded protein: CASSLRETLGTDTQYF.

The CDR3 reads CASSPLGGRNIQYF. The CDR3 DNA reads as TGTGCCAGCAGCCCCCTCGGGGGGAGAAACATTCAGTACTTC. The chain employs TRBV7-6 and TRBJ2-4; 7 positions agree with TRBD2. The germline V gene encodes CDR1 SGHVS and CDR2 FNYEAQ. The CDR3 runs 14 residues. V trimming: 5 bases; J trimming: 6 bases; junction bases outside the gene matches: 7.

The rearrangement links TRBV27 to TRBJ2-1; maybe TRBD2 (7 bases). The germline V gene encodes CDR1 MNHEY and CDR2 SMNVEV (reference sequence). Trimming stripped 3 bases from V and 8 bases from J, with 14 bases between. The CDR3 is made up of 14 amino acids. As DNA, the CDR3 is TGTGCCAGCAGTTTCGGCGGGGGCCCTTATGAGCAGTTCTTC. As protein: CASSFGGGPYEQFF.

V is TRBV13 and J is TRBJ1-5; the match to TRBD1 covers 8 bases. There are 14 residues in the CDR3. The germline CDR1 and CDR2 sequences are PRHDT and FYEKMQ (reference sequence). With 6 bases clipped from V and 6 bases from J, the junction kept 7 bases outside the gene matches. The CDR3 region is CASSKGGQGQPQHF. CDR3 DNA sequence: TGTGCCAGCAGTAAGGGAGGACAGGGTCAGCCCCAGCATTTT. Full variable domain (outside the CDR3, taken from reference TRBV13 and TRBJ1-5): AAGVIQSPRHLIKEKRETATLKCYPIPRHDTVYWYQQGPGQDPQFLISFYEKMQSDKGSIPDRFSAQQFSDYHSELNMSSLELGDSALYFCASSKGGQGQPQHFGDGTRLSIL.

The rearrangement links TRBV5-1 to TRBJ1-6; 7 nucleotides agree with TRBD1. CDR3 length: 15 residues. J was trimmed by 8 bases and V by 0 bases; bases with no gene match: 5. Germline V gives CDR1 SGHRS, CDR2 YFSETQ. CDR3 amino acids: CASSLVTGNDSPLHF. CDR3 sequence (DNA): TGCGCCAGCAGCTTGGTGACAGGGAATGATTCACCCCTCCACTTT.

This rearrangement joins TRBV5-1 to TRBJ2-2; 7 bases align to TRBD1. The CDR3 totals 16 residues. Germline V lookup: CDR1 SGHRS, CDR2 YFSETQ. V trimming: 4 bases; J trimming: 1 base; junction bases outside the gene matches: 7. DNA for the CDR3: TGCGCCAGCAGCCCACCCGGACAGGTGAACACCGGGGAGCTGTTTTTT. The encoded protein is CASSPPGQVNTGELFF.

This chain links TRBV14 with TRBJ2-7; 7 bases align to TRBD2. The CDR3 extends over 16 amino acids. J gave up 3 bases and V 4 bases, and 12 bases lay outside the gene matches. Germline V gene sequence: CDR1 SGHDN, CDR2 FVKESK. DNA of the CDR3: TGTGCCAGCAGCCCGGACGGGGGGTCCCCGCTCTACGAGCAGTACTTC. Its translation is CASSPDGGSPLYEQYF.

The V gene is TRBV5-1, the J gene TRBJ1-2; tentative D call: TRBD1 (6 bases). The CDR3 sequence is 14 residues long. V was trimmed by 0 bases and J by 4 bases, leaving 10 bases between them. From germline, CDR1 is SGHRS and CDR2 YFSETQ. The CDR3 protein is CASSLGGQSYGYTF. CDR3 nucleotide sequence: TGCGCCAGCAGCTTGGGGGGACAAAGCTATGGCTACACCTTC.

The chain recombines TRBV12-3 or TRBV12-4 with TRBJ1-3, with a tentative D call TRBD1 (5 bases). Trimming took off 2 bases at V and 8 bases at J, with 10 bases between the two ends. The CDR3 is 13 amino acids. This CDR3 reads CASSLMGGDTIYF. CDR3 nucleotides: TGTGCCAGCAGTTTAATGGGGGGGGACACCATATATTTT.

The count of this clone is one. V gene TRBV6-5 combines with J gene TRBJ2-5; 9 bases are a match to TRBD1. From germline, CDR1 is MNHEY and CDR2 SVGAGI. The V gene end was trimmed by 8 bases and the J gene end by 5 bases; junction bases not matched to a gene: 12. The CDR3 length is 15 residues. CDR3 loop: CASGPGQGGWETQYF. In DNA form, the CDR3 reads TGTGCCAGCGGACCGGGACAGGGAGGATGGGAGACCCAGTACTTC.

DNA for the CDR3: TGTGCCAGCAGCTTGTCAGGGCAGAACATTCAGTACTTC. It translates to CASSLSGQNIQYF. The chain couples TRBV7-9 to TRBJ2-4, with D perhaps matching TRBD1 (5 bases). This CDR3 spans 13 amino acids. V dropped 3 bases and J dropped 7 bases, with 10 bases sitting between them. Germline-derived CDR1 and CDR2 are SEHNR and FQNEAQ (reference sequence). The full variable domain, in which reference TRBV7-9 and TRBJ2-4 provide the parts outside the CDR3, is DTGVSQNPRHKITKRGQNVTFRCDPISEHNRLYWYRQTLGQGPEFLTYFQNEAQLEKSRLLSDRFSAERPKGSFSTLEIQRTEQGDSAMYLCASSLSGQNIQYFGAGTRLSVL.

V gene TRBV3-1 (or the pseudogene TRBV3-2) combines with J gene TRBJ2-3; no clear D. Germline CDR1 is LGHDT and CDR2 is YNNKEL (reference sequence). With 0 bases removed from V and 5 bases from J, the gap between germline ends came to 6 bases. The CDR3 consists of 13 residues. CDR3 sequence reads: CASSQEEEDTQYF. CDR3 coding DNA: TGTGCCAGCAGCCAAGAAGAGGAAGATACGCAGTATTTT.

This chain uses TRBV5-1 with TRBJ2-1; TRBD1 matches at 7 bases. CDR3 size: 14 residues. J lost 9 bases, V lost 2 bases, and 8 bases had no gene match. In germline, CDR1 is SGHRS, CDR2 YFSETQ. The DNA of the CDR3 is TGCGCCAGCAGCTTTGGACGGACAGGCGGTGAGCAGTTCTTC. Encoded protein: CASSFGRTGGEQFF.

This chain uses TRBV5-5 with TRBJ2-5, with 7 nucleotides matching TRBD1. The CDR3 consists of 15 residues. CDR1 is SGHKS, CDR2 YYEKEE, per germline (reference sequence). Trimming cost V 3 bases and J 2 bases; bases outside gene matches: 7. The CDR3 DNA sequence: TGTGCCAGCAGCTCACCGGGACAGCTACAAGAGACCCAGTACTTC. Protein: CASSSPGQLQETQYF.

The chain links TRBV4-1 to TRBJ2-5, with D maybe TRBD1 (5 bases). The CDR3 sequence is 13 residues long. Looked up from germline, CDR1 is MGHRA and CDR2 is YSYEKL. Trimming pared 4 bases from V and 5 bases from J, leaving 11 bases between. CDR3 residues: CASSLQGQETQYF. In nucleotides, the CDR3 is TGCGCCAGCAGCCTTCAGGGCCAGGAGACCCAGTACTTC.

This clone has just a few counts. This chain connects TRBV20-1 to TRBJ2-3; possibly TRBD2 for D (5 bases). The V gene's germline CDR1 is DFQATT and CDR2 SNEGSKA (reference sequence). V lost 8 bases and J lost 4, with 10 bases in between. The CDR3 contains 11 residues. CDR3 loop: CSPTGADTQYF. The CDR3 DNA follows: TGCAGTCCTACCGGGGCAGATACGCAGTATTTT.

This chain joins TRBV5-1 and TRBJ1-4, with 9 positions matching TRBD1. Germline trimming cut 6 bases from V and 6 bases from J; bases unmatched to any gene: 6. Germline assignment: CDR1 SGHRS and CDR2 YFSETQ. The CDR3 is 14 residues long. The CDR3, as DNA: TGCGCCAGCAAACCCTACAGGGGGCATGAAAAACTGTTTTTT. This gives the protein CASKPYRGHEKLFF. Variable domain in full (rest from reference TRBV5-1 and TRBJ1-4): KAGVTQTPRYLIKTRGQQVTLSCSPISGHRSVSWYQQTPGQGLQFLFEYFSETQRNKGNFPGRFSGRQFSNSRSEMNVSTLELGDSALYLCASKPYRGHEKLFFGSGTQLSVL.